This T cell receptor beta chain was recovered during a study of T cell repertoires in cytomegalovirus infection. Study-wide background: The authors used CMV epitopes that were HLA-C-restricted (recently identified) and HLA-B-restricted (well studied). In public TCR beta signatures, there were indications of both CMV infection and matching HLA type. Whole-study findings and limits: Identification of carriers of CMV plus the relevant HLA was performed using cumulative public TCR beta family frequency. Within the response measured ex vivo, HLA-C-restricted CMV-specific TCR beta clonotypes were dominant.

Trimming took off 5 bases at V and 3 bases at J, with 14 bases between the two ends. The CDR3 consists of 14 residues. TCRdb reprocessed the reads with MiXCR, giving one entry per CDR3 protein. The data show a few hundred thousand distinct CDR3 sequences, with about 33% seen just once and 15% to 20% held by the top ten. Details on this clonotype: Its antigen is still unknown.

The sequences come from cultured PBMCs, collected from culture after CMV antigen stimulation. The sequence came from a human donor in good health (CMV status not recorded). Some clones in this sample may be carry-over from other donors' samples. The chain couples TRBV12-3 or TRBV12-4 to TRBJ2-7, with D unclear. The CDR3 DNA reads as TGTGCCAGCAGTACCGACAAGCCCCACTACGAGCAGTACTTC. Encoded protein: CASSTDKPHYEQYF.